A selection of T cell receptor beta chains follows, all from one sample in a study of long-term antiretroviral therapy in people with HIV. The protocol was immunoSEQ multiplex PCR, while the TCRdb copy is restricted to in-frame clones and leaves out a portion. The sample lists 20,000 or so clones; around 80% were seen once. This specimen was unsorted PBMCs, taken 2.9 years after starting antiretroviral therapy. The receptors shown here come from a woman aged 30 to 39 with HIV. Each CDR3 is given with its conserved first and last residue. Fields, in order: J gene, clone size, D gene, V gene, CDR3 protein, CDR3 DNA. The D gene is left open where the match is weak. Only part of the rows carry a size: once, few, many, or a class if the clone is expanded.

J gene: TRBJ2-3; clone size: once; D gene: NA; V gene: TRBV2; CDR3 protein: CASSAETSRGYTQYF; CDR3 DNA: TGTGCCAGCAGTGCGGAGACTAGTAGAGGCTATACGCAGTATTTT
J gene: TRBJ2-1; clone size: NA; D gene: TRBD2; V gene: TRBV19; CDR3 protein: CASSHPGGPAYNEQFF; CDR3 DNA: TGTGCCAGTAGCCATCCGGGGGGGCCGGCCTACAATGAGCAGTTCTTC
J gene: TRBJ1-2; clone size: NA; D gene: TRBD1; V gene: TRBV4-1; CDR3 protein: CASSQAGTDYGYTF; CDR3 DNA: TGCGCCAGCAGCCAAGCCGGGACAGATTATGGCTACACCTTC
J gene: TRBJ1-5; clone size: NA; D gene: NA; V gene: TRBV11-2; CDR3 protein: CASSSSQAGVGQPQHF; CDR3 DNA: TGTGCCAGCTCCTCAAGTCAGGCAGGGGTAGGGCAGCCCCAGCATTTT
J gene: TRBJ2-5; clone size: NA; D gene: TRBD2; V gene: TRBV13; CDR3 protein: CASSARLAGVETQYF; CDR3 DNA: TGTGCCAGCAGCGCACGACTAGCGGGGGTGGAGACCCAGTACTTC
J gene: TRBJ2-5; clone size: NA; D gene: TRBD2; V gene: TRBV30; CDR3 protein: CAWSVWTSGVPQETQYF; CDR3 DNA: TGTGCCTGGAGTGTTTGGACTAGCGGGGTACCGCAAGAGACCCAGTACTTC
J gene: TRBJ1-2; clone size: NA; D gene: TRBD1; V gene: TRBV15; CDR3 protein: CATSKQGDYGYTF; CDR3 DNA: TGTGCCACCAGCAAACAGGGGGACTATGGCTACACCTTC
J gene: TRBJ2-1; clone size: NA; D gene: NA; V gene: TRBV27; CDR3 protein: CASSFRGNEQFF; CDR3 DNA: TGTGCCAGCAGTTTTAGGGGGAATGAGCAGTTCTTC
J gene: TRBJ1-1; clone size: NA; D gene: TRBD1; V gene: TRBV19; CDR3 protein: CASKGDRAAFF; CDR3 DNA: TGTGCCAGTAAGGGAGACAGGGCAGCTTTCTTT
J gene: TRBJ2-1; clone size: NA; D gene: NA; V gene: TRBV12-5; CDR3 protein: CASGLVKSGPTYNEQFF; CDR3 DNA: TGTGCTAGTGGTTTGGTAAAGTCGGGACCTACTTACAATGAGCAGTTCTTC